The subject of this entry is one TCR beta chain. No antigen is known for it. The sample holds no much larger clone one base away, and base qualities are not on file. The data originate from a study of blood T cell repertoires in COVID-19 (dated by TCRdb to 2020 to 2022). In terms of the full investigation: Samples from collaborators originated in the United States, Italy and Spain and spanned both the acute and convalescent phases of COVID-19. The prospective study material was composed of cDNA or gDNA derived from T cells, B-cell-depleted T cells, or PBMCs. Subjects who had been exposed to COVID-19, were actively infected with it, or had recovered from it provided the deeply sampled blood TCRbeta repertoires that made up the dataset. A freely available public database, intended as a resource for researchers studying the immune response to SARS-CoV-2, is where the repertoires were released. Samples came from the ongoing ImmuneRACE study (first 160 participants) plus 1,254 subjects from 6 global collaborators. The sample metadata nearly always contained a de-identified subject ID, COVID-19 status, age in years and sex. HLA class I and class II types, where available, came from metadata supplied by the sample provider rather than from assay-based typing. What the study reported, not specific to this receptor: How much clinical and demographic metadata was included differed by source and by participant, and the metadata was provided uncurated.

Taken from the germline V gene, the CDR1 and CDR2 loops are MNHEY and SVGAGI. Trimmed from V: 10 bases; trimmed from J: 1 base; junction bases lacking a gene match: 5. The CDR3 contains 15 residues, cysteine and phenylalanine counted. The kept DNA is CDR3 alone, 45 bases in frame from the first base. The immunoSEQ Assay, a bias-controlled multiplex PCR, was used to amplify TCRbeta CDR3 regions from genomic DNA. Per the authors' processing: Within the assay, amplification of reference gene primers was used to estimate how many nucleated cells each sample contained. To quantify the absolute abundance of each unique TCRbeta CDR3 rearrangement, sequence reads were collapsed and filtered. Productive Simpson clonality was computed per sample as the square root of Simpson's diversity index over productive rearrangements. Entries here come from immuneACCESS through TCRdb and include only in-frame sequences with V and J called. Some clones fail to appear in such tables; in the studies checked, an unresolved V gene covers under half of the shortfall, and the cause of the remainder is unknown. That table supplies the V and J calls and clone size; D and trimming were determined from the DNA. The sample records approximately 300,000 clones, roughly 85% of which are singletons. In total, the top ten clones hold around 1.9% of the sample.

Enrolling through a virtual design, the prospective study's participants ranged in age from roughly 18 to 95 years and lived across about two dozen United States geographic areas. To assign participants to cohorts, the prospective study relied on clinical history that participants themselves reported in a screening survey and a study questionnaire. Exposed participants were defined as having been in contact with someone with a PCR-confirmed or clinician-diagnosed COVID-19 case within 2 weeks of study entry. In the prospective study, mobile phlebotomists collected whole blood, serum and a nasopharyngeal or oropharyngeal swab from each participant. Over a roughly two-month period, participants in the prospective study had the option of providing additional blood draws and questionnaires. Before DNA extraction, blood samples from the prospective study were shipped at room temperature or frozen.

The V and J segments used are TRBV6-5 and TRBJ1-6, with TRBD1 identical over 9 junction bases. Sequencing was performed on PBMCs or T cells enriched from blood (not recorded which). The sequence was obtained from a woman aged 25 to 45 who had been exposed to COVID-19. The CDR3 in this case is CAIDRGLSYNSPLHF. The sequenced DNA is TGTGCCATCGACAGGGGGTTATCCTATAATTCACCCCTCCACTTT.